Here is one TCR beta chain with its context. Here immunoSEQ multiplex PCR was the method, and the copy in TCRdb shows in-frame clones only, minus some. The sample has under 300,000 clones, about 83% seen once. V shed 5 bases and J 10 bases; nucleotides not matched to a gene: 6. The CDR3 runs 14 residues. In germline, CDR1 is MNHEY, CDR2 SMNVEV (reference sequence). The sample originates from a study of blood T cell repertoires in COVID-19. The specimen sequenced was peripheral blood. The sequence was collected from a man aged 50 to 60 with acute or convalescent COVID-19. This chain links TRBV27 with TRBJ1-6, with 9 nucleotides matching TRBD1. The chain's CDR3 is CASSPWDRESPLHF. In DNA form, the CDR3 reads TGTGCCAGCAGTCCCTGGGACAGGGAATCACCCCTCCACTTT.